This record looks at one T cell receptor beta chain sequence and its context. Antigen: not known. The method was immunoSEQ multiplex PCR; TCRdb's version includes in-frame clones alone and lacks a portion of them. The table records fewer than 150,000 clones, roughly nine tenths of them present only once. The sample belongs to a study of T cell responses to AZD1222 COVID-19 vaccine. V dropped 7 bases and J dropped 9 bases, with 15 bases sitting between them. The CDR3 totals 12 residues. Germline V gene sequence: CDR1 LNHDA, CDR2 SQIVND (reference sequence). Study-level points and caveats: Once two AZD1222 doses were given, Spike-specific TCR breadth and depth went up.

Sample: peripheral blood, taken 28 days after the second AZD1222 dose. The origin of this receptor is an adult who received the AZD1222 COVID-19 vaccine. The chain employs TRBV19 and TRBJ1-2; tentatively, D is TRBD1 (6 bases). CDR3 coding DNA: TGTGCCAGTAATGAAGGGGGGGAACGCTACACCTTC. Translating gives CASNEGGERYTF.